Given below is one T cell receptor beta chain in context. Its antigen is unknown. After removal of 7 bases from V and 6 bases from J, the junction contained 12 bases not matched to a gene. CDR3 length: 15 residues. This entry is derived from a study of T-cell memory formation after mild COVID-19. For the study at large: Each donor largely had its own TCR clusters. The study, taken as a whole, reports: The CD4+ clones that contracted clustered mainly within CM and EM, and the CD8+ clones concentrated in EMRA. Among clones contracting day 15 to 85, CD4/CD8 was balanced, whereas later expanders leaned CD4+. The appearance of some responding clones in pre-infection memory suggested that cross-reactive memory joined.

One entry per CDR3 protein results from TCRdb running MiXCR on the 5' RACE reads. The sample gives about 400,000 distinct CDR3 sequences, approximately 18% of which show up once; about 22% is in the top ten. The rearrangement joins TRBV12-3 or TRBV12-4 to TRBJ2-7; 10 bases are shared with TRBD1. This sequence originates from a man younger than 35 who had mild COVID-19 (a few samples of this study predate the infection). Cell type and time point are not known. The material sequenced was PBMCs or a T cell subset sorted from them (not recorded which). Here the CDR3 reads CASTSPGTGVFEQYF. CDR3 DNA sequence: TGTGCCAGCACTTCTCCCGGGACAGGGGTCTTCGAGCAGTACTTC.